The 27 T cell receptor beta chains reported below all come from one sample, sequenced in a study of immune characterization of retroperitoneal liposarcoma. TCRdb re-called the PCR reads with MiXCR, one entry per CDR3 protein. The sample shows 2,500 or so distinct CDR3 sequences, roughly a quarter of them seen only once. The sample consisted of tumor tissue. These receptors were obtained from a male donor with retroperitoneal liposarcoma.

This clonotype is labeled large. The chain carries TRBV7-2 and TRBJ2-1; possibly TRBD1 for D (6 bases). CDR1 and CDR2 from the germline V gene are SGHTA and FQGNSA. Trimming removed 5 bases at V and 13 bases at J, with 18 bases between. This CDR3 has 13 residues. The CDR3 sequence: CASSGRKGETQFF. CDR3 sequence (DNA): TGTGCCAGCAGCGGACGGAAGGGGGAGACCCAGTTCTTC.

This clonotype is termed medium-sized. The J gene is TRBJ2-5, the V gene TRBV7-6; 9 bases are a match to TRBD1. CDR1 and CDR2 from the germline V gene are SGHVS and FNYEAQ. This CDR3 is built from 16 residues. V lost 0 bases and J lost 1; bases outside the gene matches: 3. The CDR3 reads CASSLAGTGRQETQYF. CDR3 nucleotides: TGTGCCAGCAGCTTAGCCGGGACAGGGCGCCAAGAGACCCAGTACTTC.

In its sample, this clonotype was seen many times. A much larger clone lies one base from this, so it may be a read error. J is TRBJ2-1 and V is TRBV7-2, with TRBD2 matching 10 bases. V was clipped by 0 bases and J by 7 bases; unmatched bases: 9. This CDR3 comprises 17 residues. The V gene's germline CDR1 is SGHTA and CDR2 FQGNSA. The CDR3 region has the DNA TGTGCCAGCAGCTTAGCCCCAACTAGCGGGAAAGGGAATGAGCAGTTCTTC. The encoded protein is CASSLAPTSGKGNEQFF.

The J gene is TRBJ2-5, the V gene TRBV7-2; the D is unclear. Germline V gene sequence: CDR1 SGHTA, CDR2 FQGNSA. Trimming shortened V by 3 bases and J by 4 bases, and 9 bases separated the two germline ends. This CDR3 is 13 amino acids long. CDR3 in DNA: TGTGCCAGCAGCTTTCAGGTGGGAGAGACCCAGTACTTC. Its translation is CASSFQVGETQYF.

This clonotype counts as medium-sized. This CDR3 reads CASSFGLSGGETQYF. In DNA form, the CDR3 reads TGTGCCAGCAGCTTCGGACTGAGTGGGGGGGAGACCCAGTACTTC. V and J are TRBV7-6 and TRBJ2-5, with a tentative D call TRBD2 (6 bases). The length of the CDR3 is 15 residues. Germline values: CDR1 SGHVS, CDR2 FNYEAQ. V lost 3 bases and J lost 5, with 16 bases in between.

V is TRBV7-4 and J is TRBJ2-3; possible D gene TRBD2, 5 bases. The CDR3 runs 14 residues. V was clipped by 3 bases and J by 5 bases, with 12 bases between them. CDR1 is SGHVT and CDR2 is SQSDAQ in the germline V gene. Written as DNA, the CDR3 is TGTGCCAGCAGCTTTTCCCGAGGGATAGATACGCAGTATTTT. Its protein is CASSFSRGIDTQYF.

This clonotype is labeled medium-sized. The rearrangement uses TRBV12-3 or TRBV12-4 and TRBJ2-5; 8 positions agree with TRBD2. This CDR3 is built from 15 residues. Trimming removed 7 bases from V and 4 bases from J; junction bases left unmatched: 11. The CDR3 region is CASTPSGGAVETQYF. The CDR3 DNA sequence: TGTGCCAGCACCCCCTCCGGGGGGGCGGTAGAGACCCAGTACTTC.

This chain uses TRBV6-5 with TRBJ1-4; D is uncertain. CDR1 and CDR2 from the germline V gene are MNHEY and SVGAGI. The length of the CDR3 is 14 residues. Trimming removed 3 bases from V and 1 base from J, with 6 bases in between. DNA for the CDR3: TGTGCCAGCAGTTATGCGGGAACTAATGAAAAACTGTTTTTT. Translated, it gives CASSYAGTNEKLFF.

Judged by abundance, this clonotype is large. The chain uses TRBV27 and TRBJ2-5, with a tentative D call TRBD2 (5 bases). V lost 3 bases to trimming and J lost 5 bases, with 7 bases between them. This CDR3 has 12 amino acids. Germline-derived CDR1 and CDR2 are MNHEY and SMNVEV (reference sequence). The CDR3 region is CASSLRGETQYF. CDR3 DNA: TGTGCCAGCAGTTTGAGAGGGGAGACCCAGTACTTC.

About this clonotype: The germline gene is not matched at one end of the junction; a read error may be the cause. The rearrangement uses TRBV6-9 and TRBJ2-3; 8 nucleotides match TRBD1. The CDR3 loop spans 15 amino acids. Germline CDR1 and CDR2: MNHGY and SVAAGI. CDR3 in amino acids: CASSYGQGHCNEQFF. The CDR3 DNA sequence: TGTGCCAGCAGTTACGGACAGGGTCACTGCAATGAGCAGTTCTTT.

The table lists this clonotype with a few counts. This may arise from a read error, as a much more abundant clone is one base away. This chain links TRBV11-2 with TRBJ2-1; TRBD1 aligns across 9 bases. The V and J ends lost 3 bases and 10 bases, in that order; junction bases with no gene match: 13. The CDR3 consists of 16 residues. Germline assignment: CDR1 SGHAT and CDR2 FQNNGV. CDR3 in DNA: TGTGCCAGCAGCTTTCGTTCCGGGACAGGGACCTACGAGCAGTTCTTC. It translates to CASSFRSGTGTYEQFF.

This clonotype was recorded many times. This chain links TRBV7-2 with TRBJ2-2; D is unclear. V lost 5 bases to trimming and J lost 3 bases, with 4 bases between them. This CDR3 has 12 amino acids. Per the germline V gene, CDR1 is SGHTA and CDR2 is FQGNSA. The CDR3 here is CASSPYTGELFF. The CDR3 DNA reads as TGTGCCAGCAGCCCATACACCGGGGAGCTGTTTTTT.

As regards this clonotype: A much larger clone differs by one base, so this may be a read error. The chain links TRBV12-3 or TRBV12-4 to TRBJ2-4; 10 bases agree with TRBD2. V was pared by 3 bases and J by 13 bases, with 9 bases of the junction left unmatched. The CDR3 spans 14 residues. The CDR3 DNA sequence: TGTGCCAGCAGTTTCACAGGGACTAGCGATGAGCAGTACTTC. Amino acid sequence: CASSFTGTSDEQYF.

In this sample, this clonotype turned up many times. The chain employs TRBV7-2 and TRBJ2-1; 7 bases agree with TRBD2. The tail of the sequence fits TRBJ2-7 better, so the J call may be wrong. Germline V gene lookup returns CDR1 SGHTA and CDR2 FQGNSA. The CDR3 runs to 16 residues. The CDR3 reads CASSLAGTIRGDTQYF. CDR3 coding DNA: TGTGCCAGCAGCTTAGCGGGGACTATCCGGGGAGATACGCAGTACTTC.

This clonotype was counted only a few times. V and J are TRBV6-5 and TRBJ2-3; D possibly corresponds to TRBD2 (6 bases). The CDR3 runs 15 residues. Trimming removed 2 bases at V and 3 bases at J, with 12 bases between. From germline, CDR1 is MNHEY and CDR2 SVGAGI. The CDR3 nucleotides read TGTGCCAGCAGTTACGTGGCTAGCGAGACAGATACGCAGTATTTT. Encoded protein: CASSYVASETDTQYF.

Relative to its sample, this clonotype is medium-sized. This chain links TRBV10-3 with TRBJ2-3, with 9 nucleotides matching TRBD2. Germline V gene lookup returns CDR1 ENHRY and CDR2 SYGVKD. The V segment lost 10 bases and the J segment 3 bases; nucleotides outside the gene matches: 5. The CDR3 is 13 residues long. CDR3 coding DNA: TGTGCCACCAAAGGACTAGCGACAGATACGCAGTATTTT. Residues: CATKGLATDTQYF.

By its share, this clonotype is large. This chain links TRBV6-1 with TRBJ2-1, with 10 bases identical to TRBD2. This CDR3 is 18 amino acids long. In germline, CDR1 is MNHNS, CDR2 SASEGT. With V trimmed by 4 bases and J by 0 bases, 9 bases remained unmatched. This CDR3 is CASSAASGGLSSYNEQFF. As DNA, the CDR3 is TGTGCCAGCAGTGCGGCTAGCGGGGGTCTTAGCTCCTACAATGAGCAGTTCTTC.

This clonotype is labeled as medium-sized (0.01 to 0.1%). The chain's CDR3 is CASSEGSNRRIFTDTQYF. CDR3 coding DNA: TGTGCCAGCAGTGAAGGCTCGAACAGAAGAATTTTCACAGATACGCAGTATTTT. The rearrangement uses TRBV6-1 and TRBJ2-3, with unresolved D. This CDR3 has 18 amino acids. Germline assignment: CDR1 MNHNS and CDR2 SASEGT. The V and J ends lost 1 base and 2 bases respectively, with 19 bases between them.

By share, this clonotype ranks as medium-sized (0.01 to 0.1%). This chain uses TRBV10-1 with TRBJ2-1, with TRBD2 matching 7 bases. The end of the DNA aligns better with TRBJ2-7, so the J call may be wrong. This CDR3 has 14 amino acids. Looked up from germline, CDR1 is WNHNN and CDR2 is SYGVQD (reference sequence). The CDR3 coding sequence is TGCGCCAGCAGTGGCGGGGGTTCCTACAATGAGCAGTACTTC. Encoded protein: CASSGGGSYNEQYF.

The V and J genes are TRBV6-6 and TRBJ2-1, with D unclear. Per the germline V gene, CDR1 is MNHNY and CDR2 is SVGAGI (reference sequence). The V end lost 0 bases, the J end lost 13 bases, and 25 bases lay between the germline ends. The CDR3 consists of 17 residues. The CDR3 region is CASSYSALRVLSETQFF. The CDR3 DNA sequence: TGTGCCAGCAGTTACTCTGCCTTAAGGGTGCTGTCGGAGACCCAGTTCTTC.

Within the sample, this clonotype is large. The chain is built from TRBV12-3 or TRBV12-4 and TRBJ2-1; 8 positions agree with TRBD1. The last part of the DNA fits TRBJ2-7 better; the J call may be wrong. The CDR3 runs to 14 residues. The chain's CDR3 is CASSYGTGSYEQYF. CDR3 in DNA: TGTGCCAGCAGTTATGGGACAGGCTCCTACGAGCAGTACTTC.

This clonotype is large by share. The rearrangement uses TRBV27 and TRBJ2-3; no firm D call. This CDR3 contains 11 residues. V was clipped by 8 bases and J by 5 bases, with 8 bases between them. Germline CDR1 is MNHEY and CDR2 is SMNVEV (reference sequence). CDR3 amino acids: CASWFGDTQYF. The CDR3 nucleotides are TGTGCCAGCTGGTTCGGAGATACGCAGTATTTT.

The chain has TRBV6-1 and TRBJ2-1; 7 nucleotides agree with TRBD1. The CDR3 consists of 16 residues. Trimming cost V 6 bases and J 13 bases; bases outside gene matches: 21. Germline CDR1 MNHNS, CDR2 SASEGT. CDR3 protein: CASRQGVTQQTETQFF. The CDR3 region has the DNA TGTGCCAGCAGGCAGGGGGTGACCCAGCAGACGGAGACCCAGTTCTTC.

This chain links TRBV6-1 with TRBJ1-4; D is possibly TRBD1 (5 bases). The CDR3 extends over 16 amino acids. V gave up 1 base and J gave up 4 bases, with 13 bases separating them. Germline CDR1 and CDR2: MNHNS and SASEGT. In DNA, the CDR3 is TGTGCCAGCAGTGAAGGTAACCCGAGGGGTAATGAAAAACTGTTTTTT. It translates to CASSEGNPRGNEKLFF.

This chain connects TRBV4-1 to TRBJ1-1, with 7 bases fitting TRBD1. V was clipped by 4 bases and J by 7 bases; unmatched bases: 6. In germline, CDR1 is MGHRA, CDR2 YSYEKL. The CDR3 is 13 residues long. CDR3: CASSLSRDSEAFF. CDR3 DNA: TGCGCCAGCAGCCTTTCCCGGGACAGTGAAGCTTTCTTT.

This chain uses TRBV7-6 with TRBJ2-2, with D perhaps TRBD2 (6 bases). The CDR3 covers 15 residues. V lost 8 bases and J 3 bases, leaving 16 bases between the germline ends. Germline CDR1 reads SGHVS; CDR2 reads FNYEAQ. The chain's CDR3 is CASPIGTWDTGELFF. CDR3 in DNA: TGTGCCAGCCCAATCGGGACTTGGGACACCGGGGAGCTGTTTTTT.

The rearrangement uses TRBV12-3 or TRBV12-4 and TRBJ1-1; D is possibly TRBD1 (5 bases). The CDR3 loop spans 14 amino acids. Trimming removed 1 base from V and 4 bases from J, with 10 bases in between. CDR3 nucleotides: TGTGCCAGCAGTTTAGGGGTAGGGGCCACTGAAGCTTTCTTT. Amino acids: CASSLGVGATEAFF.